This T cell receptor beta chain was sequenced during a study of T cell repertoires in cytomegalovirus infection. Background on the study: Indications came from public TCR beta signatures; they pointed to CMV infection and to a matching HLA type. General observations from the study: There were carriers of CMV plus the relevant HLA, and cumulative public TCR beta family frequency identified them. Clonotype analysis showed dominance of the ex vivo response by HLA-C-restricted CMV-specific TCR beta clonotypes.

TCRdb re-called the reads with MiXCR, one entry per CDR3 protein. This table holds 290,000 or so distinct CDR3 sequences, around 25% found once. This clonotype came up a few times. The antigen is unknown. Sequenced sample: PBMCs. The sequence was obtained from a human donor in good health (CMV status not recorded). Some clones in this sample may be carry-over from other donors' samples.

CDR3 residues: CASRLAGRSSYEQYF. In nucleotides, the CDR3 is TGTGCCAGCAGGTTAGCGGGGCGCAGCTCCTACGAGCAGTACTTC. The chain couples TRBV6-1 to TRBJ2-7; 8 nucleotides match TRBD2. The germline CDR1 and CDR2 sequences are MNHNS and SASEGT. This CDR3 spans 15 amino acids. V trimming: 6 bases; J trimming: 0 bases; junction bases outside the gene matches: 7.